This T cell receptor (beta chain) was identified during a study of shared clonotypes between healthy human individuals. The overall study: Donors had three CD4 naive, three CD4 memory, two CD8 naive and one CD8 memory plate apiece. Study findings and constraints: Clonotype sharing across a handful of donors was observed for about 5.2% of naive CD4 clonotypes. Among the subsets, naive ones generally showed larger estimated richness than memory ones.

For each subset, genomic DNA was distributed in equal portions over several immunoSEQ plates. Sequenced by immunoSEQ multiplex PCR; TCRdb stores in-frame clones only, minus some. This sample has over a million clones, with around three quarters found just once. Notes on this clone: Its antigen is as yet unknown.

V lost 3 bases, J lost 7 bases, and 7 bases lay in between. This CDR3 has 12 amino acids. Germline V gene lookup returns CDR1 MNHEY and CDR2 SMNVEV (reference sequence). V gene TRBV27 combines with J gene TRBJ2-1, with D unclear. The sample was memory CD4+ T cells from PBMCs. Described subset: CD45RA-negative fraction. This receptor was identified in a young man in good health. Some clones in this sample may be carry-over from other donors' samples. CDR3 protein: CASSFWQNEQFF. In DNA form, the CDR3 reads TGTGCCAGCAGTTTTTGGCAGAATGAGCAGTTCTTC.